This T cell receptor beta chain stems from a study of response to subunit inactivated influenza vaccine. J lost 2 bases, V lost 5 bases, and 9 bases had no gene match. Germline V gene sequence: CDR1 SQVTM, CDR2 ANQGSEA. This CDR3 has 16 residues. TCRdb fed the RT-PCR reads into MiXCR, producing one record per CDR3 protein. In the table there are 700,000 to 800,000 distinct CDR3 sequences, under 20% of which are singletons. General observations from the study: A suggestion made by the authors is that each seasonal influenza vaccination recruits few new T cells.

Remarks on this clonotype: What it binds is not known.

The source of this sequence is a man over 45 who received an inactivated influenza vaccine. Sequences were derived from PBMCs from blood, sampled about 5 days after vaccination. The genes are TRBV29-1 and TRBJ2-3, with 11 bases aligning to TRBD2. The CDR3 sequence is CSVFGTSGEYTDTQYF. The CDR3 DNA sequence: TGCAGCGTTTTCGGGACTAGCGGTGAATACACAGATACGCAGTATTTT.